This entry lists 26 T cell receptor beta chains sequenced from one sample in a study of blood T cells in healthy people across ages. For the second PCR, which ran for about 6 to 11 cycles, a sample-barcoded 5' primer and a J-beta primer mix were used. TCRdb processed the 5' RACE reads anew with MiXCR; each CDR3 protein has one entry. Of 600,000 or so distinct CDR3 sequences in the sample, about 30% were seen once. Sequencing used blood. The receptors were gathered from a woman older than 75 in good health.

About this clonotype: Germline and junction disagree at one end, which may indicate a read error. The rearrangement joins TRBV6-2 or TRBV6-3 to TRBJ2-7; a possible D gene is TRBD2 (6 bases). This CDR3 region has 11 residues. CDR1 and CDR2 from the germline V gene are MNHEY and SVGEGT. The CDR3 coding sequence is TGTACCAGCAGCGAACGGGAGACCCGGTACTTC. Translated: CTSSERETRYF.

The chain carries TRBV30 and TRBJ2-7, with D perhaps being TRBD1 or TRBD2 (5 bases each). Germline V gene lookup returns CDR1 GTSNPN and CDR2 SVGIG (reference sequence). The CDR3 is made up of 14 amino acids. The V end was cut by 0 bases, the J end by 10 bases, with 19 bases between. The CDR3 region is CAWSVEGQGGTQYF. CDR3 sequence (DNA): TGTGCCTGGAGTGTAGAGGGGCAAGGCGGAACCCAGTACTTC.

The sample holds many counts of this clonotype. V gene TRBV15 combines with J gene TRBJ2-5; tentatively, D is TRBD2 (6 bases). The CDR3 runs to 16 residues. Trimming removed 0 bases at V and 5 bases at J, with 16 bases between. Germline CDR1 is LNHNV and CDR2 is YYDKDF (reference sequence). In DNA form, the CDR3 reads TGTGCCACCAGCAGAGATGTCGGGGGTAGAGGGGAGACCCAGTACTTC. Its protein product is CATSRDVGGRGETQYF.

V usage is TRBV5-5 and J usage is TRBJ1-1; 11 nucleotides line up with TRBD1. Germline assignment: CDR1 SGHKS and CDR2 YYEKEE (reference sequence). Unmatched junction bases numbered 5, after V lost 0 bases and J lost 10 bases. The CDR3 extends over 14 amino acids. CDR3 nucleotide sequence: TGTGCCAGCAGCTTGGGGACAGGGGGCGTTGGAGCTTTCTTT. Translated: CASSLGTGGVGAFF.

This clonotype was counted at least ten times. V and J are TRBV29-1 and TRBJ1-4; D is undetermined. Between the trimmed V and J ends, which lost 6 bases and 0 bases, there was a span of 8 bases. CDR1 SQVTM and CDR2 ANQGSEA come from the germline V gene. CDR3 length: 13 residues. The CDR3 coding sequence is TGCAGCGTCCCCGGTGCAACTAATGAAAAACTGTTTTTT. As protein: CSVPGATNEKLFF.

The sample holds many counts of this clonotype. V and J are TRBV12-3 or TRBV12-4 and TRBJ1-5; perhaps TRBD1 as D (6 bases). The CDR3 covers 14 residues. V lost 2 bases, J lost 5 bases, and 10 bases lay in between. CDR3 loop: CASSLTGKDQPQHF. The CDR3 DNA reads TGTGCCAGCAGTTTAACAGGGAAGGATCAGCCCCAGCATTTT.

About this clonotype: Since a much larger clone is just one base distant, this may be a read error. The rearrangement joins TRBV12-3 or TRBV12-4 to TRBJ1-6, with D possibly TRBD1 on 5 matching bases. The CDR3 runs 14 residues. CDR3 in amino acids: CASSSTGRRAPPHF. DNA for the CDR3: TGTGCCAGCAGTTCGACGGGGCGCCGCGCACCCCCCCACTTT.

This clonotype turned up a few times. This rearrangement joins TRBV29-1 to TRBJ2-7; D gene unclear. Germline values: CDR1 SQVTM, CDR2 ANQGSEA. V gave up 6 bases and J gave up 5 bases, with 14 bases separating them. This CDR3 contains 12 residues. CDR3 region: CSVDPWSHEQYF. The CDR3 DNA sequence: TGCAGCGTGGATCCATGGTCCCACGAGCAGTACTTC.

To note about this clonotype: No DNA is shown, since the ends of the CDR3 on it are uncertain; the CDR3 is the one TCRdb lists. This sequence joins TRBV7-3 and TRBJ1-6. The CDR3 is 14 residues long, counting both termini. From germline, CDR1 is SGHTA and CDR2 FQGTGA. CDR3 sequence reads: CASSLEKRIHPSTF.

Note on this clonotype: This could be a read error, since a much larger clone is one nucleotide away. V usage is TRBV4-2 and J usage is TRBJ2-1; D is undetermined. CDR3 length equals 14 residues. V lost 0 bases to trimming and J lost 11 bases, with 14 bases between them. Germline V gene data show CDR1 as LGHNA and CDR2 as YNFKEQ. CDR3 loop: CASSQDRQYNKQFF. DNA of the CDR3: TGTGCCAGCAGCCAAGATAGGCAGTATAATAAGCAGTTCTTC.

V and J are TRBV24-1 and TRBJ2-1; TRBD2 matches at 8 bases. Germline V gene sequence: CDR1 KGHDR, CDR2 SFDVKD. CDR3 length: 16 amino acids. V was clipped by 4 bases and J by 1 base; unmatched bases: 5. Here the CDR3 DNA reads TGTGCCACCAGTGAGAATAGCGGGGCGTCCTACAATGAGCAGTTCTTC. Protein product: CATSENSGASYNEQFF.

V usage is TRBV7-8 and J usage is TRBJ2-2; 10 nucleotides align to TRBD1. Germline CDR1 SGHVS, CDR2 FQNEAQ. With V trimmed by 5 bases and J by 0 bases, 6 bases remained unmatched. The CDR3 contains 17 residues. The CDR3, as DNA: TGTGCCAGCAGCCAGGGACAGGGGATAGCGAACACCGGGGAGCTGTTTTTT. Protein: CASSQGQGIANTGELFF.

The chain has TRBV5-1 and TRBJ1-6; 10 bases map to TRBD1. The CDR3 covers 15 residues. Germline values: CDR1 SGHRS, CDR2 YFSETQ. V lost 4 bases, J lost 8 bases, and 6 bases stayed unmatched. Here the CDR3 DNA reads TGCGCCAGCAGCGGGGACAGGGGCCGCGATTCACCCCTCCACTTT. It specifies CASSGDRGRDSPLHF.

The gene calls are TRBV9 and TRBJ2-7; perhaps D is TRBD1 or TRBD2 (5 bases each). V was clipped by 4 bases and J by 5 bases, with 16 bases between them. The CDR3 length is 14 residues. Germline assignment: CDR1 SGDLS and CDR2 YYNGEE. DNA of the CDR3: TGTGCCAGCAGCCTCCGGCCCGAGGGGAACGAGCAGTACTTC. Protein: CASSLRPEGNEQYF.

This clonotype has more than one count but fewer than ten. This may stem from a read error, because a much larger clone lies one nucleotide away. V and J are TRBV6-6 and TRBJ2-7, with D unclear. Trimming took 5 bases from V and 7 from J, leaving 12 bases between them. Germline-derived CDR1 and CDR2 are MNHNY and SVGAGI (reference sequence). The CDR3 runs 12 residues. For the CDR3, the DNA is TGTGCCAGCAGTCCACAAGCCAATGAGCAGTACTTC. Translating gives CASSPQANEQYF.

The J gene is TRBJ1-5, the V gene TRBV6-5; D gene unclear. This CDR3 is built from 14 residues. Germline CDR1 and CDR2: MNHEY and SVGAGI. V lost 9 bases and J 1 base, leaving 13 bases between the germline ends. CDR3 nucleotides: TGTGCCAGTCGAACGACGGAAAGCAATCAGCCCCAGCATTTT. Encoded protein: CASRTTESNQPQHF.

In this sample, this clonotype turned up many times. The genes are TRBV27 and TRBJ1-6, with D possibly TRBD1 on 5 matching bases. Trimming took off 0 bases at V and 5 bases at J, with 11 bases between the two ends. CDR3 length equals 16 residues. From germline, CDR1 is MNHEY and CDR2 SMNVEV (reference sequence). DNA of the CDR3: TGTGCCAGCAGTTTATCCGGGGGGGGACATAATTCACCCCTCCACTTT. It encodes CASSLSGGGHNSPLHF.

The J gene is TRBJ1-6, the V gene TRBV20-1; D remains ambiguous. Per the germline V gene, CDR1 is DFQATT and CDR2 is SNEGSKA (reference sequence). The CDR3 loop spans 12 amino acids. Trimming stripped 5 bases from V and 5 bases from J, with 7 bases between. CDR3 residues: CSALGNNSPLHF. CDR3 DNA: TGCAGTGCTCTCGGGAATAATTCACCCCTCCACTTT.

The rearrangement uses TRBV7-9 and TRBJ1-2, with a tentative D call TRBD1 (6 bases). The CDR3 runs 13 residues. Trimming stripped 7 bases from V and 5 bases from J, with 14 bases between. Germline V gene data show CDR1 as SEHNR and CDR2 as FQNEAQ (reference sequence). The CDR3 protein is CASNGDNPYGYTF. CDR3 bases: TGTGCCAGCAACGGGGACAATCCTTATGGCTACACCTTC.

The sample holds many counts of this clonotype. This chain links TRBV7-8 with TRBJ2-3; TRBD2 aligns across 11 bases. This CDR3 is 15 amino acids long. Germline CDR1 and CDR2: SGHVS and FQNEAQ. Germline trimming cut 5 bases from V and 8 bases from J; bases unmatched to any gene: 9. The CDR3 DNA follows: TGTGCCAGCAGCGGTAGCGGGGGGGCTATCGGTACGCAGTATTTT. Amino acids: CASSGSGGAIGTQYF.

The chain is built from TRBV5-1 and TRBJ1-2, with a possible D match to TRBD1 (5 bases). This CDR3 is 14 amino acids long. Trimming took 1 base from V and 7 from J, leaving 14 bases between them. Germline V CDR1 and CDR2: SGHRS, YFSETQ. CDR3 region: CASSLSQGVTGYTF. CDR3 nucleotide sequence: TGCGCCAGCAGCTTGAGCCAGGGCGTGACTGGCTACACCTTC.

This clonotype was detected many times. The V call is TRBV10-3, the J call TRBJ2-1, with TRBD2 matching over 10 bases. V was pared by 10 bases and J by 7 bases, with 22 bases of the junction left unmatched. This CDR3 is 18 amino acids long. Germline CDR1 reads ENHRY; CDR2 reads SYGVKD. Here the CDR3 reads CATRKGSGGARLVNEQFF. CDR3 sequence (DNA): TGTGCCACGAGGAAGGGCAGCGGGGGGGCCCGGTTAGTGAATGAGCAGTTCTTC.

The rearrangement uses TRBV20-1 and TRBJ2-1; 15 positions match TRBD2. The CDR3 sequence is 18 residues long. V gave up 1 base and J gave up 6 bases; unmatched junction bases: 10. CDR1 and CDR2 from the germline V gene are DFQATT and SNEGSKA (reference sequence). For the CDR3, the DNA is TGCAGTGCTAGAGTGGGACTAGCGGGAGGCCTTAATCGCAATGAGCAGTTCTTC. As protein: CSARVGLAGGLNRNEQFF.

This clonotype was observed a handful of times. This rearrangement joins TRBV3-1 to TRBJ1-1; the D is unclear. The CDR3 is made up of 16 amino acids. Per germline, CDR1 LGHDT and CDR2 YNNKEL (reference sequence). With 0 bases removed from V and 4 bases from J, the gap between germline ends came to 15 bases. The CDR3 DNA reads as TGTGCCAGCAGCCAAGATAGGAAGGGCCCTCTCACTGAAGCTTTCTTT. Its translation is CASSQDRKGPLTEAFF.

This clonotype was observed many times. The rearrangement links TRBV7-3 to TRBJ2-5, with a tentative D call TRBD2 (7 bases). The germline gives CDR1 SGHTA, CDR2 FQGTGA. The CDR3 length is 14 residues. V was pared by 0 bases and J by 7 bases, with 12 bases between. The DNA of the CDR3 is TGTGCCAGCAGCTTAACGCGGGGGCGGGGGACCCAGTACTTC. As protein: CASSLTRGRGTQYF.

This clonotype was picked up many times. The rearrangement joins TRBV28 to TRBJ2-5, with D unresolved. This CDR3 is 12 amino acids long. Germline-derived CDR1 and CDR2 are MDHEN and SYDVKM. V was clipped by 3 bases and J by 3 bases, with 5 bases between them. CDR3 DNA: TGTGCCAGCAGTTTTGTGAAAGAGACCCAGTACTTC. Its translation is CASSFVKETQYF.